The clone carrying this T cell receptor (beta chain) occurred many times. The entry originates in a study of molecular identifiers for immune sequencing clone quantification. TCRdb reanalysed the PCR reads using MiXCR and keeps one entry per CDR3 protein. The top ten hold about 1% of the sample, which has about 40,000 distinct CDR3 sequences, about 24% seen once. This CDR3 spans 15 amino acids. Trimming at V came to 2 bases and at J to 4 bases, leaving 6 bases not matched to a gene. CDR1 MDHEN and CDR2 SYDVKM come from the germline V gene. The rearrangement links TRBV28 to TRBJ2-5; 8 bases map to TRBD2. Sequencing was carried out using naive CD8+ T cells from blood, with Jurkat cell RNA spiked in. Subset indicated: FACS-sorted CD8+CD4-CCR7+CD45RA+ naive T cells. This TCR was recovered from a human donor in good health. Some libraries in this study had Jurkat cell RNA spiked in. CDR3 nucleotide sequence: TGTGCCAGCAGTTTAGGGGTTAGCGGGACAGAGACCCAGTACTTC. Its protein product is CASSLGVSGTETQYF.